The next 18 T cell receptor beta chains were all read from a single sample in a study of blood T cell repertoires in COVID-19. Libraries were prepared by immunoSEQ multiplex PCR; TCRdb keeps only in-frame clonotypes and omits some of them. The data contain about 110,000 clones, roughly nine tenths of them singletons. Material: peripheral blood. These TCRs come from a man in his forties with acute or convalescent COVID-19.

The chain has TRBV11-3 and TRBJ2-2, with a tentative D call TRBD1 (6 bases). Germline loops: CDR1 SGHNT, CDR2 YENEEA. V shed 5 bases and J shed 3 bases, with 22 bases lying between them. The CDR3 has 18 residues. The CDR3 nucleotides read TGTGCCAGCAGCCGAGCCCCGGGACAACCTAGGGACACCGGGGAGCTGTTTTTT. It encodes CASSRAPGQPRDTGELFF. Full variable domain (remainder filled in from reference TRBV11-3 and TRBJ2-2): EAGVVQSPRYKIIEKKQPVAFWCNPISGHNTLYWYLQNLGQGPELLIRYENEEAVDDSQLPKDRFSAERLKGVDSTLKIQPAELGDSAVYLCASSRAPGQPRDTGELFFGEGSRLTVL.

The chain has TRBV20-1 and TRBJ2-3; tentative D call: TRBD1 (6 bases). The CDR3 runs to 14 residues. Trimming took 3 bases from V and 1 from J, leaving 11 bases between them. CDR1 is DFQATT, CDR2 SNEGSKA, per germline (reference sequence). This chain's CDR3 is CSASVRQGTDTQYF. In DNA form, the CDR3 reads TGCAGTGCTAGTGTGCGACAGGGCACAGATACGCAGTATTTT.

The V call is TRBV27, the J call TRBJ2-2; tentative D call: TRBD1 (5 bases). The germline V gene encodes CDR1 MNHEY and CDR2 SMNVEV (reference sequence). V dropped 2 bases and J dropped 4 bases, with 14 bases sitting between them. The CDR3 covers 16 residues. The CDR3 DNA follows: TGTGCCAGCAGTTTAGTCGGAACAGGCCTCACCGGGGAGCTGTTTTTT. Its protein is CASSLVGTGLTGELFF.

The rearrangement links TRBV30 to TRBJ1-1, with a possible D match to TRBD1 (5 bases). Deletions cut 0 bases from V and 4 bases from J, with 9 bases between. Per the germline V gene, CDR1 is GTSNPN and CDR2 is SVGIG (reference sequence). The CDR3 consists of 13 residues. The DNA for the CDR3 is TGTGCCTGGAGTGTACGAAGGGGCACTGAAGCTTTCTTT. This encodes CAWSVRRGTEAFF.

J is TRBJ1-2 and V is TRBV5-4; 9 positions agree with TRBD1. V shed 5 bases, J shed 6 bases, and the junction held 8 bases outside the gene matches. Germline CDR1 reads SGHNT; CDR2 reads YYREEE (reference sequence). This CDR3 has 14 amino acids. The CDR3, as DNA: TGTGCCAGCAGTCTACAGGGGGCGGGTGATGGCTACACCTTC. Translation: CASSLQGAGDGYTF. Complete variable domain (other parts from reference TRBV5-4 and TRBJ1-2): ETGVTQSPTHLIKTRGQQVTLRCSSQSGHNTVSWYQQALGQGPQFIFQYYREEENGRGNFPPRFSGLQFPNYSSELNVNALELDDSALYLCASSLQGAGDGYTFGSGTRLTVV.

This chain links TRBV5-1 with TRBJ1-4; the D gene is possibly TRBD1 (5 bases). The germline gives CDR1 SGHRS, CDR2 YFSETQ. This CDR3 spans 13 amino acids. Trimming left V 6 bases short and J 8 bases short, with 14 bases between. CDR3 DNA: TGCGCCAGCAACACGGGGGTCGGGGAAAAACTGTTTTTT. It specifies CASNTGVGEKLFF.

This chain links TRBV10-1 with TRBJ2-7; a weak D match, TRBD2 (6 bases). V was shortened by 5 bases and J by 4 bases, with 12 bases between the two germline ends. Germline-derived CDR1 and CDR2 are WNHNN and SYGVQD (reference sequence). The CDR3 is made up of 13 amino acids. Here the CDR3 reads CASSPAGGYEQYF. Here the CDR3 DNA reads TGCGCCAGCAGTCCGGCCGGGGGATACGAGCAGTACTTC.

V is TRBV27 and J is TRBJ2-1, with 7 bases fitting TRBD2. Germline CDR1 is MNHEY and CDR2 is SMNVEV (reference sequence). This CDR3 comprises 14 residues. After removal of 7 bases from V and 4 bases from J, the junction contained 7 bases not matched to a gene. CDR3 DNA: TGTGCCAGCACCCCGACTAGCTTTTACAATGAGCAGTTCTTC. It codes for CASTPTSFYNEQFF.

V usage is TRBV5-4 and J usage is TRBJ2-3, with 10 positions matching TRBD2. CDR3 size: 17 residues. Trimming cost V 1 base and J 0 bases; bases outside gene matches: 5. In germline, CDR1 is SGHNT, CDR2 YYREEE (reference sequence). The CDR3 nucleotides read TGTGCCAGCAGCTTGTCTAAGCGGGGGGGAAGCACAGATACGCAGTATTTT. Its translation: CASSLSKRGGSTDTQYF.

This rearrangement joins TRBV27 to TRBJ1-1; tentatively, D is TRBD1 (5 bases). In germline, CDR1 is MNHEY, CDR2 SMNVEV (reference sequence). This CDR3 is built from 14 residues. The V end lost 6 bases, the J end lost 1 base, and 12 bases lay between the germline ends. CDR3 amino acids: CASRRFGQNTEAFF. The CDR3 nucleotides are TGTGCCAGCAGACGATTTGGACAGAACACTGAAGCTTTCTTT.

This clone occurred a few times. The chain links TRBV3-1 (or the pseudogene TRBV3-2) to TRBJ1-5; D possibly corresponds to TRBD1 (5 bases). Germline CDR1 is LGHDT and CDR2 is YNNKEL (reference sequence). V dropped 0 bases and J dropped 6 bases, with 12 bases sitting between them. The CDR3 runs to 15 residues. Here the CDR3 DNA reads TGTGCCAGCAGCCAAGATATGGGGCACGGTCAGCCCCAGCATTTT. It encodes CASSQDMGHGQPQHF.

This chain uses TRBV6-5 with TRBJ2-7; TRBD1 aligns across 9 bases. Losses at the gene ends were 7 bases for V and 4 bases for J; bases not matched to a gene: 8. Germline V gene data show CDR1 as MNHEY and CDR2 as SVGAGI. The CDR3 runs to 14 residues. The CDR3 reads CASKQSGQGYEQYF. The CDR3 DNA reads as TGTGCCAGCAAGCAATCGGGACAGGGTTACGAGCAGTACTTC.

V usage is TRBV14 and J usage is TRBJ2-3; TRBD1 aligns across 8 bases. V trimming: 2 bases; J trimming: 2 bases; junction bases outside the gene matches: 6. From germline, CDR1 is SGHDN and CDR2 FVKESK. There are 16 residues in the CDR3. The CDR3 loop is CASSQRQGLNTDTQYF. As DNA, the CDR3 is TGTGCCAGCAGCCAAAGACAGGGGTTAAACACAGATACGCAGTATTTT.

The V and J genes are TRBV20-1 and TRBJ2-1, with 10 bases that match TRBD2. The trim removed 3 bases at V and 8 bases at J, leaving 10 bases unmatched. Germline CDR1 is DFQATT and CDR2 is SNEGSKA (reference sequence). The CDR3 has 15 residues. The CDR3 nucleotides are TGCAGTGCTAGTCGTCTAGCGGGAGTCTCCGATGAGCAGTTCTTC. Translating gives CSASRLAGVSDEQFF.

V gene TRBV4-2 combines with J gene TRBJ1-2; TRBD1 aligns across 8 bases. Looked up from germline, CDR1 is LGHNA and CDR2 is YNFKEQ. The CDR3 loop spans 17 amino acids. After removal of 1 base from V and 8 bases from J, the junction contained 15 bases not matched to a gene. CDR3 region: CASSQVGAGQGALGYTF. CDR3 bases: TGTGCCAGCAGCCAAGTGGGGGCCGGCCAGGGGGCATTGGGCTACACCTTC.

The rearrangement links TRBV19 to TRBJ1-1, with D perhaps matching TRBD1 (6 bases). The CDR3 runs 15 residues. V was clipped by 11 bases and J by 1 base, with 20 bases between them. Looked up from germline, CDR1 is LNHDA and CDR2 is SQIVND (reference sequence). The CDR3 DNA is TGTGCCTGTCAAGCGGGGGGGCTAGGGAACACTGAAGCTTTCTTT. Translating gives CACQAGGLGNTEAFF.

This rearrangement joins TRBV19 to TRBJ1-1, with 8 bases fitting TRBD1. The CDR3 is 14 residues long. After removal of 6 bases from V and 5 bases from J, the junction contained 8 bases not matched to a gene. Germline loops: CDR1 LNHDA, CDR2 SQIVND (reference sequence). CDR3 bases: TGTGCCAGTAGCGACAGGGGAGGAGTGACTGAAGCTTTCTTT. Protein: CASSDRGGVTEAFF.

The chain combines TRBV4-1 with TRBJ1-3; D is unresolved. Germline CDR1 is MGHRA and CDR2 is YSYEKL. With 5 bases removed from V and 0 bases from J, the gap between germline ends came to 11 bases. The CDR3 has 15 amino acids. The CDR3 spells CASSSPPYSGNTIYF. The CDR3 DNA is TGCGCCAGCAGCTCCCCTCCTTACTCTGGAAACACCATATATTTT.